A selection of T cell receptor beta chains follows, all from one sample in a study of blood T cell repertoires in COVID-19. Sequencing used immunoSEQ multiplex PCR; TCRdb keeps in-frame clones, though not all of them. The sample yields 180,000 or so clones, roughly 79% seen once. The source material was peripheral blood. Every receptor here comes from a woman aged 40 to 49 with COVID-19, enrolled during active disease. Both conserved end residues are part of each CDR3. The D gene is left open where the match is weak. Only some rows state a clone size, as once, few, many or a class for expanded clones.

.,TRBV23-1,TRBJ1-1,TRBD1,TGCGCCGGCCCGGGACAGAGCTATAAGAACACTGAAGCTTTCTTT,CAGPGQSYKNTEAFF
.,TRBV7-9,TRBJ2-5,TRBD2,TGTGCCAGCAGTTCTAGCGGACAAGAGACCCAGTACTTC,CASSSSGQETQYF
.,TRBV6-1,TRBJ2-7,.,TGTGCCAGCAGTGACCACTCCTACGAGCAGTACTTC,CASSDHSYEQYF
.,TRBV9,TRBJ1-1,TRBD1,TGTGCCAGCAGCACAGGGACAGGGGCTAGCACTGAAGCTTTCTTT,CASSTGTGASTEAFF
.,TRBV5-8,TRBJ1-2,.,TGTGCCAGCAGCTTGGGACAGCACTATGGCTACACCTTC,CASSLGQHYGYTF
.,TRBV18,TRBJ1-6,.,TGTGCCAGCTCACCCGGGCAGGGGAATTCACCCCTCCACTTT,CASSPGQGNSPLHF
.,TRBV6-4,TRBJ2-3,TRBD2,TGTGCCAGCAGTGACTTTGCGGGGGCAGATACGCAGTATTTT,CASSDFAGADTQYF
once,TRBV7-9,TRBJ2-3,TRBD1,TGTGCCAGCAGCTTATTGATGGGACAGGGTAATACGCAGTATTTT,CASSLLMGQGNTQYF
few,TRBV18,TRBJ2-2,.,TGTGCCAGCTCAGAGACATCGACGAACACCGGGGAGCTGTTTTTT,CASSETSTNTGELFF
.,TRBV12-3/TRBV12-4,TRBJ1-2,.,TGTGCCAGCAGTCAGTCTTATAACTACACCTTC,CASSQSYNYTF
.,TRBV19,TRBJ1-3,.,TGTGCCAGTAGTATAAGGACAGCAACGACCGCTGGAAACACCATATATTTT,CASSIRTATTAGNTIYF
many,TRBV27,TRBJ2-7,TRBD1,TGTGCCAGCAGTTTAGCGCTGGGACAGGGGTTCTACGAGCAGTACTTC,CASSLALGQGFYEQYF
.,TRBV3-1/TRBV3-2,TRBJ2-1,TRBD2,TGTGCCAGCAGCCAAGATTGGCGGGAGGGCAGGGCGAATGAGCAGTTCTTC,CASSQDWREGRANEQFF
.,TRBV9,TRBJ2-5,.,TGTGCCAGCACATCAGGGGTAGGGCAAGAGACCCAGTACTTC,CASTSGVGQETQYF
.,TRBV27,TRBJ1-5,.,TGTGCCAGCCCTCCTCCCGACAGCCCCGCTGGTCAGCCCCAGCATTTT,CASPPPDSPAGQPQHF
.,TRBV9,TRBJ2-5,.,TGTGCCAGCAGCGTAGAATCGGTAATCACCCAAGAGACCCAGTACTTC,CASSVESVITQETQYF
.,TRBV7-8,TRBJ2-7,TRBD2,TGTGCCAGCAGCCGCGCAGCGGGGGGGGCTAGCGGACAAAGGGAGCAGTACTTC,CASSRAAGGASGQREQYF
.,TRBV11-3,TRBJ2-2,.,TGTGCCAGCAGCATAACTACCGCAAGCGGCACCGGGGAGCTGTTTTTT,CASSITTASGTGELFF
.,TRBV3-1/TRBV3-2,TRBJ2-5,TRBD2,TGTGCCAGCAGCCCAGGACTATGGCGGGGGGGTCTGGAGACCCAGTACTTC,CASSPGLWRGGLETQYF
.,TRBV30,TRBJ1-1,.,TGTGCCTGCTCCGGGGAGGAGGCTGAAGCTTTCTTT,CACSGEEAEAFF
once,TRBV29-1,TRBJ1-2,.,TGCAGCGTTGACCCCGGGACTCTGGGGCACTATGGCTACACCTTC,CSVDPGTLGHYGYTF
.,TRBV29-1,TRBJ2-3,TRBD1,TGCAGCGTTAGACAGGGGACAGATACGCAGTATTTT,CSVRQGTDTQYF
.,TRBV5-6,TRBJ2-3,.,TGTGCCAGCAGCCCAGGAACAGATACGCAGTATTTT,CASSPGTDTQYF
.,TRBV10-3,TRBJ1-1,.,TGTGCCATCACCCCGCGGGTTATGGGGAACACTGAAGCTTTCTTT,CAITPRVMGNTEAFF
.,TRBV2,TRBJ1-2,.,TGTGCCAGCAGTGATTGGGGCAACTATGGCTACACCTTC,CASSDWGNYGYTF
.,TRBV2,TRBJ1-1,.,TGTGCCAGCAGTGGAGATCTCCGGAACACTGAAGCTTTCTTT,CASSGDLRNTEAFF
.,TRBV7-9,TRBJ1-3,.,TGTGCCAGCAGCTCAGGGAAGGGCTCTGGAAACACCATATATTTT,CASSSGKGSGNTIYF
.,TRBV19,TRBJ2-5,.,TGTGCCAGTAGTATTTTGGGGCTTGAGACCCAGTACTTC,CASSILGLETQYF
.,TRBV12-3/TRBV12-4,TRBJ2-2,.,TGTGCCAGCAGACCCAGACAGACCGGGGAGCTGTTTTTT,CASRPRQTGELFF
.,TRBV2,TRBJ2-5,.,TGTGCCAGCAGTGACCCGTCTCGGGACTTCCAAGAGACCCAGTACTTC,CASSDPSRDFQETQYF
.,TRBV12-5,TRBJ1-4,TRBD1,TGTGCTAGTGGTCCTGGACAGGGGATTAATGAAAAACTGTTTTTT,CASGPGQGINEKLFF
once,TRBV5-4,TRBJ2-4,TRBD1,TGTGCCAGCAGGCCAACCGGGACAGGCAAAAACATTCAGTACTTC,CASRPTGTGKNIQYF
.,TRBV6-8,TRBJ2-5,.,TGTGCCAGCAGTTACTCGATCGCCCCCGGGGGGCTGTACTTC,CASSYSIAPGGLYF
.,TRBV4-1,TRBJ1-2,.,TGCGCCAGCAGCCAAGATCCCAGGGGCTATGGCTACACCTTC,CASSQDPRGYGYTF
.,TRBV10-3,TRBJ2-2,.,TGTGCCATCAGAGGAGGGGTCGGGACCGGGGAGCTGTTTTTT,CAIRGGVGTGELFF
few,TRBV6-5,TRBJ2-7,TRBD2,TGTGCCACCCACGGGAGGTGGAACTACGAGCAGTACTTC,CATHGRWNYEQYF
.,TRBV30,TRBJ1-2,TRBD1,TGTGCCTGCGACAGGGGCAACTATGGCTACACCTTC,CACDRGNYGYTF
.,TRBV30,TRBJ2-1,.,TGTGCCTGGAGTGGTTGGGCCACCGCCGCCTCCTACAATGAGCAGTTCTTC,CAWSGWATAASYNEQFF
.,TRBV24-1,TRBJ2-1,TRBD2,TGTGCCACCCGGGGGGGAACGGGGGATGATGAGCAGTTCTTC,CATRGGTGDDEQFF
.,TRBV6-5,TRBJ2-1,.,TGTGCCAGCGCGCGGACAACACCGGACAATGAGCAGTTCTTC,CASARTTPDNEQFF
.,TRBV28,TRBJ1-1,.,TGTGCCAGCAGTTTAGCGGGGGTCGACACTGAAGCTTTCTTT,CASSLAGVDTEAFF
.,TRBV24-1,TRBJ2-3,.,TGTGCCACCAGTGATTTTAGGGCAGGGGCTACAGATACGCAGTATTTT,CATSDFRAGATDTQYF
few,TRBV7-9,TRBJ2-7,.,TGTGCCAGCAGCTTGACGACGGGGAGCTCCTACGAGCAGTACTTC,CASSLTTGSSYEQYF
.,TRBV27,TRBJ2-5,.,TGTGCCAGCAGTCCAGAGGAGACCTACCAAGAGACCCAGTACTTC,CASSPEETYQETQYF
.,TRBV19,TRBJ1-5,TRBD1,TGTGCCAGTAGTATCCAGGGGGCAAGTCAGCCCCAGCATTTT,CASSIQGASQPQHF
.,TRBV7-9,TRBJ1-4,.,TGTGCCAGCAAATCAGGGGTAGACGAAAAACTGTTTTTT,CASKSGVDEKLFF
.,TRBV6-1,TRBJ2-1,.,TGTGCCAGCAGTGAAGAGCCTCCTGAGGGGGATCACAATGAGCAGTTCTTC,CASSEEPPEGDHNEQFF
.,TRBV4-1,TRBJ2-1,TRBD1,TGCGCCAGCAGGGCCCGGGACAGGGAATCGGATGAGCAGTTCTTC,CASRARDRESDEQFF
.,TRBV28,TRBJ1-3,TRBD1,TGTGCCAGCAGTCCTGGACAGGCTGGAAACACCATATATTTT,CASSPGQAGNTIYF
once,TRBV5-4,TRBJ1-1,.,TGTGCCAGCAGCTTGGCCTTGAACACTGAAGCTTTCTTT,CASSLALNTEAFF
.,TRBV30,TRBJ2-7,TRBD2,TGTGCCTGGAGTGTAACCGGGACTAGGGTAGGGCAGTACTTC,CAWSVTGTRVGQYF